Presented here are 8 T cell receptor beta chains from one specimen sequenced in a study of human T cells and chemical hapten exposure. TCRdb re-analysed the RACE reads in MiXCR, keeping a single row per CDR3 protein. Found here are over 65,000 distinct CDR3 sequences, over 8.5% of them singletons; the top ten hold approximately 1.5%. Time point: patch test 3, about 24 weeks after DPC sensitization. Documented treatment: therapeutic diphenylcyclopropenone sensitization with weekly scalp DPC. Here the sequenced sample was whole blood, taken in connection with sensitization to the hapten diphenylcyclopropenone (DPC). These receptors all come from a woman between 50 and 59 years old with alopecia areata. Some clones in this sample may be carry-over from other donors' samples.

The table lists this clonotype with a few counts. The V and J genes are TRBV2 and TRBJ2-6; D call uncertain. The germline CDR1 and CDR2 sequences are SNHLY and FYNNEI. CDR3 length equals 13 residues. Trimming stripped 7 bases from V and 0 bases from J, with 4 bases between. CDR3 nucleotides: TGTGCCAGCACGGGCTCTGGGGCCAACGTCCTGACTTTC. Translation gives CASTGSGANVLTF.

This clonotype appeared many times. The CDR3, as DNA: TGTGCCAGCAGTTTATCGAGGGGGGGCGTCACTGAAAAACTGTTTTTT. Translated, it gives CASSLSRGGVTEKLFF. This sequence joins TRBV27 and TRBJ1-4; maybe TRBD1 (6 bases). This CDR3 comprises 16 residues. Germline V gives CDR1 MNHEY, CDR2 SMNVEV (reference sequence). Trimming took 0 bases from V and 7 from J, leaving 15 bases between them.

This clonotype occurred a few times. The V and J genes are TRBV15 and TRBJ1-6; D call uncertain. The germline V gene has CDR1 LNHNV and CDR2 YYDKDF (reference sequence). V was shortened by 2 bases and J by 9 bases, with 5 bases between the two germline ends. There are 12 residues in the CDR3. The CDR3 sequence: CATSRSFSPLHF. Here the CDR3 DNA reads TGTGCCACCAGCAGATCCTTTTCACCCCTCCACTTT.

The CDR3 spells CASSLTMASGRNEQFF. The DNA of the CDR3 is TGTGCCAGCAGTTTAACGATGGCTAGCGGGAGGAATGAGCAGTTCTTC. This chain uses TRBV12-3 or TRBV12-4 with TRBJ2-1; 11 bases agree with TRBD2. V lost 2 bases to trimming and J lost 7 bases; unmatched junction nucleotides: 7. CDR3 length: 16 residues.

This chain links TRBV18 with TRBJ1-2, with TRBD1 as a possible D gene (6 bases). The V gene lost 3 bases and the J gene lost 0 bases, with 14 bases spanning the gap. The germline CDR1 and CDR2 sequences are KGHSH and LQKENI. CDR3 length: 16 amino acids. The CDR3 DNA is TGTGCCAGCTCACCTCTGCAACAGGGAACTAACTATGGCTACACCTTC. This sequence encodes CASSPLQQGTNYGYTF.

This clonotype was detected ten times or more. The chain carries TRBV5-1 and TRBJ2-3, with D possibly matching TRBD2 (5 bases). Per germline, CDR1 SGHRS and CDR2 YFSETQ. CDR3 length equals 14 residues. V was trimmed by 3 bases and J by 2 bases, leaving 10 bases between them. The CDR3 DNA sequence: TGCGCCAGCAGCTCAAGCGGCCCCACAGATACGCAGTATTTT. This sequence encodes CASSSSGPTDTQYF.

This chain joins TRBV7-9 and TRBJ2-7; 8 bases fit TRBD1. The CDR3 has 16 amino acids. Trimming removed 2 bases from V and 4 bases from J; junction bases left unmatched: 10. The germline V gene encodes CDR1 SEHNR and CDR2 FQNEAQ (reference sequence). DNA for the CDR3: TGTGCCAGCAGCTTACCTACCCAGGGGGCGCGATACGAGCAGTACTTC. Residues: CASSLPTQGARYEQYF.

This clonotype was seen more than once but under ten times. The chain is built from TRBV12-3 or TRBV12-4 and TRBJ1-6; 8 nucleotides align to TRBD1. Trimming took 6 bases from V and 9 from J; bases not matched to a gene: 7. The CDR3 contains 14 residues. The CDR3 region is CASSQGQGGSPLHF. The CDR3 DNA is TGTGCCAGCAGCCAAGGACAGGGAGGTTCACCCCTCCACTTT.